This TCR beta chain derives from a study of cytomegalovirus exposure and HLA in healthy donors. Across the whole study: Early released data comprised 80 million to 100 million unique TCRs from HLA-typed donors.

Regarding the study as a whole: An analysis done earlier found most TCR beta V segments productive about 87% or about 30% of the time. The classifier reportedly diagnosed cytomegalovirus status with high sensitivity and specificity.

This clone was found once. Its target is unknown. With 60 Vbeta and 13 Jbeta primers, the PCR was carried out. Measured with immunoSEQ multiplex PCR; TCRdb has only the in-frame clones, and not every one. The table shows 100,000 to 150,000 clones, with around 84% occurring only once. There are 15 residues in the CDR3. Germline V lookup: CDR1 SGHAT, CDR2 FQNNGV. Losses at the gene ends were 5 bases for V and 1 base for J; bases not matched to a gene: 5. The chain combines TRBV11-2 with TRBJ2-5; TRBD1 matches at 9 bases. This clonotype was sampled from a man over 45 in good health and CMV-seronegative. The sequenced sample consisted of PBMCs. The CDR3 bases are TGTGCCAGCAGCCCGGGACAGGGAGGCCAAGAGACCCAGTACTTC. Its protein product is CASSPGQGGQETQYF.